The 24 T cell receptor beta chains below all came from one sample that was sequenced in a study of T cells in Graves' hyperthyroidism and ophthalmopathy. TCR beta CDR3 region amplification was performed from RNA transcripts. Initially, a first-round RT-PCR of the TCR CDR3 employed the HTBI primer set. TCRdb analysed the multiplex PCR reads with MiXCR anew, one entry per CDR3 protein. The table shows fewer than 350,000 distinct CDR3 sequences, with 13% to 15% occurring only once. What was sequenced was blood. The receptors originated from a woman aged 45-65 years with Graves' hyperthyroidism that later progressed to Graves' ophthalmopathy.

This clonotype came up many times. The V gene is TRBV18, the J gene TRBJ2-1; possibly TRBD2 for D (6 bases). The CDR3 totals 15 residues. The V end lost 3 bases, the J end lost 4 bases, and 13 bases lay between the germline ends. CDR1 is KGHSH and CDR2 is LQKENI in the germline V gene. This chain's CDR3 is CASSPPGLQYNEQFF. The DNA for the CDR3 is TGTGCCAGCTCACCCCCGGGACTCCAGTACAATGAGCAGTTCTTC. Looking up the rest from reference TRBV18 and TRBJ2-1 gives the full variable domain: NAGVMQNPRHLVRRRGQEARLRCSPMKGHSHVYWYRQLPEEGLKFMVYLQKENIIDESGMPKERFSAEFPKEGPSILRIQQVVRGDSAAYFCASSPPGLQYNEQFFGPGTRLTVL.

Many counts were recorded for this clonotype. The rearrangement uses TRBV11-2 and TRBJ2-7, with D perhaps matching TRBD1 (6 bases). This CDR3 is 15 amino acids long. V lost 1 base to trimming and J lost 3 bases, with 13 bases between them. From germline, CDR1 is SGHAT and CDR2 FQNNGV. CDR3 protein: CASSLVGSGDYEQYF. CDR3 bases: TGTGCCAGCAGCTTAGTGGGGTCAGGGGACTACGAGCAGTACTTC. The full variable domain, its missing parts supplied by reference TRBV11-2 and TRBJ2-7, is EAGVAQSPRYKIIEKRQSVAFWCNPISGHATLYWYQQILGQGPKLLIQFQNNGVVDDSQLPKDRFSAERLKGVDSTLKIQPAKLEDSAVYLCASSLVGSGDYEQYFGPGTRLTVT.

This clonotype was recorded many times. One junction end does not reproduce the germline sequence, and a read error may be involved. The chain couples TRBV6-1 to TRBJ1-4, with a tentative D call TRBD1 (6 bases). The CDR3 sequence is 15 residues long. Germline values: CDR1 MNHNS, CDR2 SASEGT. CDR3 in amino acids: CASSQTGTTNEKLFF. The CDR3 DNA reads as TGTGCCAGCAGTCAAACCGGGACAACAAATGAAAAACTGTTTTTT.

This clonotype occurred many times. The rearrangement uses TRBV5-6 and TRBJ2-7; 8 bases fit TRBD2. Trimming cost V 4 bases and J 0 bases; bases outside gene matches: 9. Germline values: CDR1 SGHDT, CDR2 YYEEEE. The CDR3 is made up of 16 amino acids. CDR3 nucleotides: TGTGCCAGCAGCCCGTCCGGCGGGAGGATCTCCTACGAGCAGTACTTC. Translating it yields CASSPSGGRISYEQYF.

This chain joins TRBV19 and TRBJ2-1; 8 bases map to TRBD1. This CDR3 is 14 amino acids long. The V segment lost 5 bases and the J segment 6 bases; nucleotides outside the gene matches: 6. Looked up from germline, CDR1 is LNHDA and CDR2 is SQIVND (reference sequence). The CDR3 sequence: CASSAGQGSNEQFF. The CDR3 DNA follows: TGTGCCAGTAGTGCCGGACAGGGAAGCAATGAGCAGTTCTTC.

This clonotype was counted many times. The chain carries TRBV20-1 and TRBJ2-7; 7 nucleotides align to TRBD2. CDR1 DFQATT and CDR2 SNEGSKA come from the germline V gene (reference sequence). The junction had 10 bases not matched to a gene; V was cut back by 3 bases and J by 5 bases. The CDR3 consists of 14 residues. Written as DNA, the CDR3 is TGCAGTGCTAGTGACCCTACGGGAGGAGACGAGCAGTACTTC. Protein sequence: CSASDPTGGDEQYF.

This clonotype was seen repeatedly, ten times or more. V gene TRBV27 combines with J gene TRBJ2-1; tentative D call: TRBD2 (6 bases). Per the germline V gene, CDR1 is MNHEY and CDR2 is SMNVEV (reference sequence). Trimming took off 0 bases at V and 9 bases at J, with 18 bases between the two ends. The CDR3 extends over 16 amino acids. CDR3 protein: CASSLSLGLPEGEQFF. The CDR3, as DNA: TGTGCCAGCAGTTTATCCCTGGGACTCCCAGAAGGTGAGCAGTTCTTC.

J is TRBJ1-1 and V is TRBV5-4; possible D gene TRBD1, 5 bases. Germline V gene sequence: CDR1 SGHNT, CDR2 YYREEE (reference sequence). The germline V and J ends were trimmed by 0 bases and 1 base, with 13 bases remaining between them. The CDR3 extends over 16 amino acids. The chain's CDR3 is CASSLGGVGANTEAFF. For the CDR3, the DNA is TGTGCCAGCAGCTTGGGCGGGGTCGGGGCGAACACTGAAGCTTTCTTT.

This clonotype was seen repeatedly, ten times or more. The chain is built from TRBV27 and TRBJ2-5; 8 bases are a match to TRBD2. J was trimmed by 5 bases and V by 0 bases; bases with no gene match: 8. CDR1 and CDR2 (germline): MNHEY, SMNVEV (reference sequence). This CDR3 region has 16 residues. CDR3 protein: CASSLSFGRARETQYF. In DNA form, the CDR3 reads TGTGCCAGCAGTTTATCTTTCGGGAGGGCCCGGGAGACCCAGTACTTC.

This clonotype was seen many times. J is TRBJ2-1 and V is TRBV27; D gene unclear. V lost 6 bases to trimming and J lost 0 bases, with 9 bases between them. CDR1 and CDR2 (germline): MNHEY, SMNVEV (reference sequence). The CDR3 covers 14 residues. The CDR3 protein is CASSPQPSYNEQFF. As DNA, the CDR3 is TGTGCCAGCAGCCCTCAACCCTCCTACAATGAGCAGTTCTTC.

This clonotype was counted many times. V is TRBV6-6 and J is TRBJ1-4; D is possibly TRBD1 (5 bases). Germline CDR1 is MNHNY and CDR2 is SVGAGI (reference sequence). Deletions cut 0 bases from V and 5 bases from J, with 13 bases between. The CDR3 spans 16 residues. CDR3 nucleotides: TGTGCCAGCAGTTACTCGAGGTCAGGGTTGAATGAAAAACTGTTTTTT. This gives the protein CASSYSRSGLNEKLFF.

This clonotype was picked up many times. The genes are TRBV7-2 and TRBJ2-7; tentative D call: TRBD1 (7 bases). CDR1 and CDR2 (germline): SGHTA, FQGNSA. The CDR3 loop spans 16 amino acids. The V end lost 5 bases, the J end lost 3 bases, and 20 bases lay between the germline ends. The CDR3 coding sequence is TGTGCCAGCAGCCCGCTGGAGGGGGCGGACCTCTACGAGCAGTACTTC. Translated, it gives CASSPLEGADLYEQYF.

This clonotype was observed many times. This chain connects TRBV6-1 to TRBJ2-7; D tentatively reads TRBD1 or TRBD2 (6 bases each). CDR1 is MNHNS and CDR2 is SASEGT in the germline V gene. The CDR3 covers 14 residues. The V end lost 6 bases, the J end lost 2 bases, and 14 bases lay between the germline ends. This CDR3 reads CASREGGATYEQYF. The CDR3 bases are TGTGCCAGCAGGGAGGGGGGCGCTACCTACGAGCAGTACTTC.

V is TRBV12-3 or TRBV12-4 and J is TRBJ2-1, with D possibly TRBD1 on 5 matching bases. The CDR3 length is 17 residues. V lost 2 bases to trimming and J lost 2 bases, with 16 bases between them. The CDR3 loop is CASSLQGETAPYNEQFF. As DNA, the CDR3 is TGTGCCAGCAGTTTACAAGGGGAAACCGCTCCCTACAATGAGCAGTTCTTC.

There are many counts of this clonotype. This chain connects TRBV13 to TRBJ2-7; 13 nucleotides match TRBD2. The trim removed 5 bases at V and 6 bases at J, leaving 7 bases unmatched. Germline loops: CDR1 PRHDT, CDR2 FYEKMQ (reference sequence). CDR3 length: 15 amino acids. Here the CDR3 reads CASSPPLAGGAEQYF. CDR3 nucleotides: TGTGCCAGCAGCCCCCCACTAGCGGGAGGGGCCGAGCAGTACTTC.

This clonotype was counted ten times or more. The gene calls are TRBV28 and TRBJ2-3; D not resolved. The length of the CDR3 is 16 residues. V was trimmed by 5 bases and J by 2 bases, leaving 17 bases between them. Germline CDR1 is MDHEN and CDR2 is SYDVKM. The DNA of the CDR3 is TGTGCCAGCAGTCGCCTCAGGCTCACGTACACAGATACGCAGTATTTT. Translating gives CASSRLRLTYTDTQYF.

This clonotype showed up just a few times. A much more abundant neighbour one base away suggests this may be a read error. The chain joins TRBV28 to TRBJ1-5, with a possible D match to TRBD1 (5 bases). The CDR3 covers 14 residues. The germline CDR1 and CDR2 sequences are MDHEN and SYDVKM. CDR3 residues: CTSRVEGSNQPQHF. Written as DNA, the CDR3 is TGTACCAGCAGGGTCGAGGGTAGCAATCAGCCCCAGCATTTT.

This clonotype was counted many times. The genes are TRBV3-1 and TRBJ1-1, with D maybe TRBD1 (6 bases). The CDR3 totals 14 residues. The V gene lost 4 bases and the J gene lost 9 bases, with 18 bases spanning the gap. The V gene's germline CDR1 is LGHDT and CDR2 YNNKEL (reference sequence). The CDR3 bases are TGTGCCAGCAGCCTATCTAGCACCCAGGGGAAAGCTTTCTTT. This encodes CASSLSSTQGKAFF.

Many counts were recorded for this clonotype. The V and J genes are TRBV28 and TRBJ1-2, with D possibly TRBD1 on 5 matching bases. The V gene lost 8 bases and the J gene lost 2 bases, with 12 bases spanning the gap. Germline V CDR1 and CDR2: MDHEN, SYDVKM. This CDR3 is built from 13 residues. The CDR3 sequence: CASFSTENYGYTF. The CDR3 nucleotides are TGTGCCAGCTTCTCGACAGAAAACTATGGCTACACCTTC.

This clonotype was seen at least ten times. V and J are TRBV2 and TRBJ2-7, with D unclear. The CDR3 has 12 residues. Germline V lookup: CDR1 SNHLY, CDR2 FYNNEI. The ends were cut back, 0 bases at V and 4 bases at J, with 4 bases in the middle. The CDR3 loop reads CASSEARYEQYF. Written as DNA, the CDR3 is TGTGCCAGCAGTGAAGCCCGTTACGAGCAGTACTTC.

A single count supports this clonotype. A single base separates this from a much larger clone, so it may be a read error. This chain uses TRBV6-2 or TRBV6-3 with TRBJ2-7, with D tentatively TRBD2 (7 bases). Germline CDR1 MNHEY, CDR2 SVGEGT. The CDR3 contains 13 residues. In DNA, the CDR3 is TGTACCACAGAGGGGGGGCCGGTCGACGAGCAGTACTTC. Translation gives CTTEGGPVDEQYF.

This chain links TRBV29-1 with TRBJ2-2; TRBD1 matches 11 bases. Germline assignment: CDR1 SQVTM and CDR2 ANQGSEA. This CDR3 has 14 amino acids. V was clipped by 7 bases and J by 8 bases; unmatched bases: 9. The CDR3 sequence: CSAGTGGGKGELFF. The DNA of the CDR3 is TGCAGCGCTGGGACAGGGGGTGGAAAGGGGGAGCTGTTTTTT.

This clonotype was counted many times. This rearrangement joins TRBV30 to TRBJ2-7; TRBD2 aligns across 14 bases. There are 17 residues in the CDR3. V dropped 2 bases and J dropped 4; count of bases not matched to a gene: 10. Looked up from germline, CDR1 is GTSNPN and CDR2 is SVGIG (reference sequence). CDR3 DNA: TGTGCCTGGAGTCGACTAGCGGGAGGGCTCGGGCCGTACGAGCAGTACTTC. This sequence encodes CAWSRLAGGLGPYEQYF.

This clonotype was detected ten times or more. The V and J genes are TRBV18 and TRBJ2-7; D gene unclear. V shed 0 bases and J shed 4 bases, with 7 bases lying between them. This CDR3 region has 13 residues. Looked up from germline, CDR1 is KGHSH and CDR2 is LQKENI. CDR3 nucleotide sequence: TGTGCCAGCTCACCACCGGTGGGATACGAGCAGTACTTC. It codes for CASSPPVGYEQYF. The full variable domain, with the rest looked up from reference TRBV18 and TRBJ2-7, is NAGVMQNPRHLVRRRGQEARLRCSPMKGHSHVYWYRQLPEEGLKFMVYLQKENIIDESGMPKERFSAEFPKEGPSILRIQQVVRGDSAAYFCASSPPVGYEQYFGPGTRLTVT.